This is a list of T cell receptor beta chains from one sample in a study of PD-L1 blockade in urothelial cancer. TCRdb keeps only in-frame clones here, not all; method: immunoSEQ multiplex PCR. The sample yields tens of thousands of clones, around nine tenths seen once. The source was PBMCs, collected around atezolizumab (anti-PD-L1) treatment. These receptor sequences come from a man between 60 and 75 years old with urothelial cancer. Both conserved end residues are part of each CDR3.

v_call: TRBV11-3; cdr3_aa: CASSAAENTEAFF
v_call: TRBV6-5; cdr3_aa: CASSSRGNQPQHF
v_call: TRBV18; cdr3_aa: CASSPQQSSNYGYTF
v_call: TRBV7-6; cdr3_aa: CASSTRTGEEAFF
v_call: TRBV5-1; cdr3_aa: CASSPGQNTEAFF
v_call: TRBV7-8; cdr3_aa: CASSLRQSGELFF
v_call: TRBV11-3; cdr3_aa: CASSLRGGGVDTQYF
v_call: TRBV5-1; cdr3_aa: CASSLVGLKAGNADTQYF
v_call: TRBV14; cdr3_aa: CASSSGLAGYTQYF
v_call: TRBV5-6; cdr3_aa: CASSSQGDEQFF
v_call: TRBV5-1; cdr3_aa: CASSSRGGGTDTQYF
v_call: TRBV28; cdr3_aa: CASSSSAASSYEQYF
v_call: TRBV6-1; cdr3_aa: CASSGSVPNTQYF
v_call: TRBV7-2; cdr3_aa: CASSLASGLYGYTF
v_call: TRBV2; cdr3_aa: CASRGLAGPNEQFF
v_call: TRBV4-2; cdr3_aa: CASSQDTLASGRGRGYNEQFF
v_call: TRBV9; cdr3_aa: CASSPRQGNSPLHF
v_call: TRBV5-6; cdr3_aa: CASSPGLAGGRWQETQYF
v_call: TRBV13; cdr3_aa: CASSPGGMNTGELFF
v_call: TRBV5-1; cdr3_aa: CASSSGLAGLMGTDTQYF
v_call: TRBV6-5; cdr3_aa: CASSGPGFEQYF
v_call: TRBV5-5; cdr3_aa: CASSRDGQETQYF
v_call: TRBV5-1; cdr3_aa: CASSFSGSGGAHNEQFF
v_call: TRBV5-4; cdr3_aa: CASSLGQGSTDTQYF
v_call: TRBV7-2; cdr3_aa: CASSPRQGPYEQYF
v_call: TRBV5-6; cdr3_aa: CASSWGFDSDRRGYEQYF
v_call: TRBV19; cdr3_aa: CASSIRTSGGTPSTDTQYF
v_call: TRBV19; cdr3_aa: CASSGLLDQPQHF
v_call: TRBV29-1; cdr3_aa: CSVIFVDRPSTGELFF
v_call: TRBV6-1; cdr3_aa: CASTLDYGGTEAFF
v_call: TRBV18; cdr3_aa: CASSEQGASYEQYF
v_call: TRBV10-2; cdr3_aa: CASSMAGGQETQYF